One sample yielded the 3 T cell receptor beta chains listed below, sequenced in a study of early T cells in non-severe SARS-CoV-2 infection listed by TCRdb under 2021. Receptors were amplified or captured by 5' RACE. Reads for this sample came from a NextSeq 500. The public sequencing data were trimmed at Q25 with fastp and processed into clonotypes with MiXCR by TCRdb, which kept only in-frame beta chains. Under each unique CDR3 protein, matching rows form one entry showing the most common genes and DNA. Within this sample are 66,000 or so distinct CDR3 sequences, with 10% to 13% of them counted one time only. The leading ten clones occupy under 2% of the sample. Sequencing input: whole blood. These receptor sequences come from an adult who was a healthcare worker with PCR-confirmed SARS-CoV-2 infection or an uninfected control (not recorded which).

This clonotype occurred a few times. The chain uses TRBV24-1 and TRBJ1-1, with D uncertain. V was clipped by 8 bases and J by 3 bases, with 12 bases between them. CDR1 is KGHDR and CDR2 is SFDVKD in the germline V gene. The CDR3 covers 13 residues. The CDR3 loop reads CATNLPADTEAFF. CDR3 in DNA: TGTGCCACCAACCTGCCGGCGGACACTGAAGCTTTCTTT.

This clonotype was seen ten or more times. The chain employs TRBV6-4 and TRBJ2-3; 8 positions match TRBD2. The trim removed 0 bases at V and 4 bases at J, leaving 3 bases unmatched. Germline V lookup: CDR1 MRHNA, CDR2 SNTAGT. CDR3 size: 15 residues. The CDR3 DNA is TGTGCCAGCAGTGACTCGACGGGGGGGCCAGATACGCAGTATTTT. This sequence encodes CASSDSTGGPDTQYF.

This rearrangement joins TRBV9 to TRBJ1-4; unclear D gene. V was cut by 0 bases and J by 0 bases, with 12 bases left in between. Per germline, CDR1 SGDLS and CDR2 YYNGEE. CDR3 length: 17 residues. The CDR3 is CASSVGSAIPTNEKLFF. The CDR3 DNA follows: TGTGCCAGCAGCGTAGGATCCGCCATTCCAACTAATGAAAAACTGTTTTTT. Filled out from reference TRBV9 and TRBJ1-4, the complete variable domain reads DSGVTQTPKHLITATGQRVTLRCSPRSGDLSVYWYQQSLDQGLQFLIQYYNGEERAKGNILERFSAQQFPDLHSELNLSSLELGDSALYFCASSVGSAIPTNEKLFFGSGTQLSVL.